This TCR beta chain was recorded in a study of blood T cell repertoires in COVID-19. Overall study: Material from acute and convalescent COVID-19 was sourced from the United States, Italy and Spain. Sources were T cells, B-cell-depleted T cells, or PBMCs; the material itself was cDNA or gDNA.

V lost 4 bases, J lost 15 bases, and 15 bases lay in between. This CDR3 has 12 residues. Original processing methods: Cell counts per sample came from amplifying reference gene primers. Clones were read by immunoSEQ multiplex PCR, and TCRdb kept only the in-frame ones, dropping some. Clonal size and the V and J genes are those of that table, whereas D and trimming came from the DNA. This table holds about 7,600 clones, about nine tenths found once. The sample was peripheral blood. The genes are TRBV12-3 or TRBV12-4 and TRBJ1-4; D not certain. This receptor was obtained from a man aged 65 to 85 with active COVID-19. The CDR3 spells CASSSPAERLFF. CDR3 sequence (DNA): TGTGCCAGCAGTTCGCCCGCGGAAAGGTTGTTTTTT.